This T cell receptor beta chain was found in a study of beta chain features in type 1 diabetes. Overall study results and limits: Patients and controls would be equally affected if PCR favored shorter templates. HLA effects on TCRB rearrangement stayed unresolved here. Patients with type 1 diabetes carried fewer insertions and had more deletions at their VDJ junctions. When Type 1 diabetes patients were examined, their TCRB CDR3s proved moderately but significantly shorter in all four CD4+ subsets. Among patients, naive, central memory and Treg TCRB repertoires appeared more similar than among healthy donors.

All of the isolated RNA was reverse transcribed, so expressed TCRB transcripts were sequenced. Clones were sequenced by immunoSEQ multiplex PCR, and TCRdb holds only the in-frame ones, with some missing. The sample shows some 700,000 clones, around 15% of them seen only once. The table lists this clone with a few counts. Antigen: not known. This sequence originates from a man between 18 and 35 years old with type 1 diabetes. The sequencing sample was made of naive CD4+ T cells from blood.

The CDR3 DNA follows: TGTGCCTGGAGCAGGACTCTCCTCCATGAGCAGTTCTTC. Encoded protein: CAWSRTLLHEQFF. The chain has TRBV30 and TRBJ2-1; possibly TRBD2 for D (5 bases). The CDR3 extends over 13 amino acids. CDR1 is GTSNPN and CDR2 is SVGIG in the germline V gene (reference sequence). The ends were cut back, 3 bases at V and 8 bases at J, with 14 bases in the middle.